This is a list of T cell receptor beta chains from one sample in a study of cytomegalovirus exposure and HLA in healthy donors. Only in-frame clones appear in the TCRdb table, and some are missing; sequencing was by immunoSEQ multiplex PCR. Among about 120,000 clones listed, over 65% were seen once. The material sequenced was PBMCs. All receptors come from a man under 40 in good health and CMV-seronegative. Both conserved end residues are trimmed from each CDR3. Each record gives: V gene, J gene, D gene, CDR3 protein. The D gene is left open where the match is weak.

>TRBV29-1|TRBJ2-1|TRBD2
SVPPAKGARLAANEQF
>TRBV7-9|TRBJ2-3|.
ATSLGGITDTQY
>TRBV28|TRBJ1-2|.
ASSYQGYGYT
>TRBV7-8|TRBJ1-2|TRBD1
ASSIRTRDSYGYT
>TRBV14|TRBJ2-5|TRBD1
ASSQAGGFETQY
>TRBV6-6|TRBJ2-7|.
ASSTPRQTHSYEQY
>TRBV19|TRBJ1-4|.
ASSIRMEINEKLF
>TRBV19|TRBJ2-6|.
ASSTKASGANVLT
>TRBV6-1|TRBJ1-2|.
ASSHTGSGGYGYT
>TRBV30|TRBJ2-2|TRBD2
AWNGLAGGANTGELF
>TRBV27|TRBJ1-2|TRBD1
ASSSRTGGIVNYGYT
>TRBV7-3|TRBJ1-1|.
ASSLTGGDTEAF
>TRBV5-8|TRBJ1-5|TRBD1
ASSFRTGGRPQH
>TRBV27|TRBJ1-4|TRBD1
ASSAWTGVTTNEKLF
>TRBV5-4|TRBJ1-2|.
ASSWDSDPNYGYT
>TRBV7-2|TRBJ2-1|TRBD2
ASSLVRLAVYNEQF
>TRBV7-7|TRBJ2-2|.
ASSPEAFGELF
>TRBV6-4|TRBJ1-2|.
ASPARGSKGGYT
>TRBV27|TRBJ2-7|.
ASSLSPGFEQY
>TRBV28|TRBJ1-5|.
ASSLYSFNQPQH
>TRBV19|TRBJ2-2|.
ASTTNNRDSPRRGELF
>TRBV11-2|TRBJ2-5|TRBD1
ASSLVLRGSQETQY
>TRBV28|TRBJ1-5|.
ASSLSALGRNQPQH
>TRBV6-5|TRBJ1-6|.
ASSYHGRGYHSPLH
>TRBV28|TRBJ2-2|TRBD2
ATSGRPNTGELF
>TRBV6-5|TRBJ2-3|TRBD2
ASSYAGGGSTQY
>TRBV5-1|TRBJ2-1|TRBD2
ASSLTSGGLEQF
>TRBV5-1|TRBJ1-1|.
ASSIGDSNTEAF
>TRBV6-6|TRBJ1-6|TRBD1
ASREGQGAKRSPLH
>TRBV7-2|TRBJ2-1|.
ASLSFNEQF
>TRBV15|TRBJ2-1|.
ATSRDQPVGNEQF
>TRBV30|TRBJ1-2|.
AWSVRDLGHYGYT
>TRBV10-3|TRBJ2-5|.
AIRGSGETQY
>TRBV28|TRBJ1-2|.
ASSLNRAHYGYT
>TRBV11-2|TRBJ2-7|TRBD2
ASSSSSGAYEQY
>TRBV5-1|TRBJ2-5|TRBD2
ASSPSSSGGYGETQY
>TRBV30|TRBJ2-1|TRBD2
AWSVLWKRERYNEQF
>TRBV15|TRBJ1-4|TRBD1
ATSRDQDRGNEKLF
>TRBV9|TRBJ1-3|.
ASSVVAGSGNTIY
>TRBV5-8|TRBJ1-2|TRBD1
ASSFAGTVNYGYT
>TRBV21-1|TRBJ1-2|.
ASSRDREITNYGYT
>TRBV6-1|TRBJ1-5|TRBD1
ASSKTGAGNQPQH
>TRBV7-8|TRBJ1-5|.
ASSLAAGRGNQPQH
>TRBV4-3|TRBJ1-2|TRBD1
ASSQGTGTYHGYT
>TRBV6-1|TRBJ1-1|.
ASSVGGTGNTEAF
>TRBV6-5|TRBJ2-3|.
ASSYSIGVGTDTQY
>TRBV20-1|TRBJ2-7|.
SARTLYEQY
>TRBV6-4|TRBJ2-3|TRBD2
ASSERGGADTQY
>TRBV5-4|TRBJ2-5|TRBD1
ASSSRQGATGEQY
>TRBV28|TRBJ1-4|.
ASSSTQGLNEKLF
>TRBV18|TRBJ2-2|.
ASSPLVATGELF